A selection of T cell receptor beta chains follows, all from one sample in a study of shared clonotypes between healthy human individuals. Clones were sequenced by immunoSEQ multiplex PCR, and TCRdb holds only the in-frame ones, with some missing. This table holds about 2 million clones, around 95% found once. The sequenced sample consisted of naive CD4+ T cells sorted from blood. These receptors originate from a man aged 18-30 years in good health. CDR3s include the opening cysteine and the closing phenylalanine or tryptophan. The D gene is left open where the match is weak. Clone size, where shown, is once, few, many, or a class for clones that have expanded.

j_call	d_call	clone_size	v_call	cdr3_aa	cdr3_nt
TRBJ1-6	-	-	TRBV7-8	CASSSTVQGNSPLHF	TGTGCCAGCAGCTCAACGGTACAGGGTAATTCACCCCTCCACTTT
TRBJ1-1	TRBD1	-	TRBV6-5	CASSSRGQGSTEAFF	TGTGCCAGCAGTTCCCGGGGACAGGGGAGCACTGAAGCTTTCTTT
TRBJ1-1	-	-	TRBV6-8	CASRKPRGGTEAFF	TGTGCCAGCAGGAAGCCTAGGGGGGGCACTGAAGCTTTCTTT
TRBJ2-3	-	-	TRBV10-3	CAISESGKGADTQYF	TGTGCCATCAGTGAGTCGGGTAAAGGCGCAGATACGCAGTATTTT
TRBJ1-6	-	-	TRBV5-4	CASRAGITGGTYNSPLHF	TGTGCCAGCAGGGCCGGGATTACAGGCGGAACCTATAATTCACCCCTCCACTTT
TRBJ1-2	TRBD1	-	TRBV30	CAWSFKNRGGYTF	TGTGCCTGGAGTTTCAAAAACAGGGGTGGCTACACCTTC
TRBJ2-2	TRBD2	-	TRBV7-3	CASSPTGLLYTGELFF	TGTGCCAGCAGCCCCACGGGACTACTTTACACCGGGGAGCTGTTTTTT
TRBJ2-1	TRBD2	-	TRBV10-1	CASSESSGRKEQFF	TGCGCCAGCAGTGAGTCCAGCGGGAGGAAGGAGCAGTTCTTC
TRBJ2-3	TRBD1	-	TRBV5-4	CASSLTGSDTQYF	TGTGCCAGCAGCCTGACAGGGTCAGATACGCAGTATTTT
TRBJ2-7	TRBD1	-	TRBV6-6	CASSSGQGAMHEQYF	TGTGCCAGCAGCTCCGGACAGGGGGCAATGCACGAGCAGTACTTC
TRBJ2-3	-	-	TRBV6-1	CASSGSGGTDTQYF	TGTGCCAGCAGTGGTTCCGGGGGCACAGATACGCAGTATTTT
TRBJ2-1	-	-	TRBV30	CAWSVATELYNEQFF	TGTGCCTGGAGTGTAGCGACAGAACTATACAATGAGCAGTTCTTC
TRBJ1-4	-	-	TRBV7-9	CASSLGGEKLFF	TGTGCCAGCAGCTTAGGGGGTGAAAAACTGTTTTTT
TRBJ2-6	-	-	TRBV6-5	CASSRSSGANVLTF	TGTGCCAGTTCCCGGAGCTCTGGGGCCAACGTCCTGACTTTC
TRBJ1-2	-	-	TRBV2	CASSPRDLWGGYTF	TGTGCCAGCAGCCCCAGGGACCTTTGGGGTGGCTACACCTTC
TRBJ1-4	-	-	TRBV5-1	CASSSDSVNEKLFF	TGCGCCAGCAGCTCGGACAGCGTAAATGAAAAACTGTTTTTT
TRBJ2-1	-	-	TRBV9	CASSSRVSNEQFF	TGTGCCAGCAGCTCCAGGGTGAGCAATGAGCAGTTCTTC
TRBJ1-5	-	-	TRBV6-5	CASSYDGIQPQHF	TGTGCCAGCAGTTACGATGGGATTCAGCCCCAGCATTTT
TRBJ1-4	-	-	TRBV14	CASSQGANEKLFF	TGTGCCAGCAGCCAAGGGGCTAATGAAAAACTGTTTTTT
TRBJ2-7	TRBD2	-	TRBV7-8	CASSSPGLAADEQYF	TGTGCCAGCAGCTCGCCGGGACTAGCGGCCGACGAGCAGTACTTC
TRBJ1-2	-	-	TRBV19	CASSGQIYGYTF	TGTGCCAGTAGTGGGCAGATCTATGGCTACACCTTC
TRBJ2-2	-	-	TRBV4-3	CASSQEGVGELFF	TGCGCCAGCAGCCAAGAGGGGGTCGGGGAGCTGTTTTTT
TRBJ2-3	-	-	TRBV5-1	CASSLDPLRGRTDTQYF	TGCGCCAGCAGCTTGGACCCTTTGCGGGGGCGCACAGATACGCAGTATTTT
TRBJ1-2	-	-	TRBV5-4	CASSLGGWDYGYTF	TGTGCCAGCAGCTTGGGGGGATGGGACTATGGCTACACCTTC
TRBJ1-3	-	-	TRBV15	CATSRDLWGANTIYF	TGTGCCACCAGCAGAGACCTCTGGGGGGCAAACACCATATATTTT
TRBJ1-6	-	once	TRBV30	CAWSRDQTLPPLHF	TGTGCCTGGAGTAGGGACCAGACCCTTCCACCCCTCCACTTT
TRBJ1-2	-	-	TRBV5-1	CASSLGPPNSRGYTF	TGCGCCAGCAGCTTGGGGCCCCCGAACAGTCGAGGCTACACCTTC
TRBJ2-7	TRBD2	few	TRBV5-4	CASSSTSGSYEQYF	TGTGCCAGCAGCTCGACTAGCGGGAGCTACGAGCAGTACTTC
TRBJ1-6	-	-	TRBV7-3	CASSPRIDPRRTYNSPLHF	TGTGCCAGCAGCCCCAGGATCGACCCTAGGCGGACCTATAATTCACCCCTCCACTTT
TRBJ1-5	-	-	TRBV7-9	CASSSGVLKGPQHF	TGTGCCAGCAGCTCCGGAGTTTTGAAGGGGCCCCAGCATTTT
TRBJ1-1	TRBD1	-	TRBV6-6	CASSTDRDAEAFF	TGTGCCAGCAGTACGGACAGGGACGCTGAAGCTTTCTTT
TRBJ2-1	TRBD1	-	TRBV5-1	CASSLGQGSSYNEQFF	TGCGCCAGCAGCTTGGGACAGGGGAGCTCCTACAATGAGCAGTTCTTC
TRBJ2-5	-	-	TRBV5-1	CASSLIQIQETQYF	TGCGCCAGCAGCTTGATACAGATCCAAGAGACCCAGTACTTC
TRBJ1-1	TRBD1	-	TRBV5-1	CASSLAPGQPNTEAFF	TGCGCCAGCAGCTTAGCCCCGGGACAGCCGAACACTGAAGCTTTCTTT
TRBJ2-7	TRBD1	-	TRBV4-3	CASSRSTGTASYEQYF	TGCGCCAGCAGCCGCAGTACCGGGACAGCCTCTTACGAGCAGTACTTC
TRBJ1-1	-	-	TRBV2	CASSEDRIVTEAFF	TGTGCCAGCAGTGAAGACAGGATTGTCACTGAAGCTTTCTTT
TRBJ2-7	-	once	TRBV7-2	CASTTGPPEQYF	TGTGCCAGCACCACGGGACCCCCCGAGCAGTACTTC
TRBJ2-7	TRBD2	-	TRBV5-1	CASSSSGLAYEQYF	TGCGCCAGCAGCTCATCGGGACTAGCGTACGAGCAGTACTTC
TRBJ1-5	-	-	TRBV30	CAWSVQVGSNQPQHF	TGTGCCTGGAGTGTACAGGTAGGGAGCAATCAGCCCCAGCATTTT
TRBJ1-2	TRBD1	few	TRBV5-4	CASSLFVPGTGYGYTF	TGTGCCAGCAGCTTGTTTGTCCCCGGGACAGGCTATGGCTACACCTTC
TRBJ1-1	-	-	TRBV7-9	CASSLATVNTEAFF	TGTGCCAGCAGCTTAGCGACAGTAAACACTGAAGCTTTCTTT
TRBJ2-7	TRBD1	-	TRBV18	CASSPTGNEQYF	TGTGCCAGCTCCCCGACAGGGAACGAGCAGTACTTC
TRBJ1-2	-	-	TRBV6-1	CATRVTQGAWYGYTF	TGTGCCACCCGTGTGACACAGGGAGCGTGGTATGGCTACACCTTC
TRBJ1-1	-	-	TRBV10-2	CASSESAGISTEAFF	TGCGCCAGCAGTGAGTCCGCAGGGATCAGCACTGAAGCTTTCTTT
TRBJ2-1	-	-	TRBV2	CASSEELSSYNEQFF	TGTGCCAGCAGTGAAGAACTGAGCTCCTACAATGAGCAGTTCTTC
TRBJ2-5	-	-	TRBV11-1	CASSLIGRETQYF	TGTGCCAGCAGCTTAATCGGCCGAGAGACCCAGTACTTC